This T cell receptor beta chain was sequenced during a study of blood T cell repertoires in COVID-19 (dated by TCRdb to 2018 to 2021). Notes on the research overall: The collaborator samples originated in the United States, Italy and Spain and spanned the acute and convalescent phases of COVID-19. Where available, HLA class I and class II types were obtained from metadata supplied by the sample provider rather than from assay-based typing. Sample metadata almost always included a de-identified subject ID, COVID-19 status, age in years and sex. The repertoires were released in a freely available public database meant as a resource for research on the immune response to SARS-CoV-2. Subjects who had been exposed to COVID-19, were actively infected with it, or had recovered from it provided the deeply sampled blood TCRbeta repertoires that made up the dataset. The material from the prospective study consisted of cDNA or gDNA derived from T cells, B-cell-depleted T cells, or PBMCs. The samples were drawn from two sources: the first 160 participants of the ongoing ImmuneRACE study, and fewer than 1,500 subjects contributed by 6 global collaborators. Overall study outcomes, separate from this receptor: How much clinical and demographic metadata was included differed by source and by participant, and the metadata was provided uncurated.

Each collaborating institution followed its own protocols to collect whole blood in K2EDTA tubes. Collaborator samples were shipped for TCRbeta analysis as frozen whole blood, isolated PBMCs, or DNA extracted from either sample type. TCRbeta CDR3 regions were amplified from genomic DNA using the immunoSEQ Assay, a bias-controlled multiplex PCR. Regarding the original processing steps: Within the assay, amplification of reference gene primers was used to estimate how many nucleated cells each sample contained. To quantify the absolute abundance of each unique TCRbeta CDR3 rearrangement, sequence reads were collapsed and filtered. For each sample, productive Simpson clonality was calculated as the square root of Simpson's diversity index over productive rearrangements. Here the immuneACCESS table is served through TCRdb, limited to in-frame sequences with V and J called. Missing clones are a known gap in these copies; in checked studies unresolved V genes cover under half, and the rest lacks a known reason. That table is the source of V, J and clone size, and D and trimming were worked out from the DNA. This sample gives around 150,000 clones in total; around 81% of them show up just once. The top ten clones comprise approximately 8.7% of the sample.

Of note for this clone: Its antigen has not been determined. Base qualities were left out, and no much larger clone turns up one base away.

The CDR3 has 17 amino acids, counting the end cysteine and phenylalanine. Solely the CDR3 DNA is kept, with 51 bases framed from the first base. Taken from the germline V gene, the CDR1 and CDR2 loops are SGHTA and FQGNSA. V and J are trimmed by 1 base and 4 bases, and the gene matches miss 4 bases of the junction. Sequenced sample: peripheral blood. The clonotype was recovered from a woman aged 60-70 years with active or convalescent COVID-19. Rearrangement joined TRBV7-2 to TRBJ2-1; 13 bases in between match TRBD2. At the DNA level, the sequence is TGTGCCAGCAGCTTAGACATACTAGCGGGAGGGTACAATGAGCAGTTCTTC. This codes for CASSLDILAGGYNEQFF.